The rows below give T cell receptor beta chains drawn from one sample of a study of cytomegalovirus exposure and HLA in healthy donors. Profiled with immunoSEQ multiplex PCR; TCRdb holds only in-frame clones, not every one. The data hold 150,000 to 200,000 clones, with around 90% observed a single time. The sample comprised PBMCs. The receptors here all came from a boy aged 2 to 10 in good health and CMV-seronegative. The CDR3 runs from the conserved cysteine through the conserved F or W. D genes are given only for firm matches. Not every row has a clone size; where given, it reads once, few, many or a size class.

abundance: few
j_gene: TRBJ1-6
d_gene: -
v_gene: TRBV4-1
CDR3nt: TGCGCCAGCAGCGACGGAACCCGCGGTTCACCCCTCCACTTT
CDR3aa: CASSDGTRGSPLHF

abundance: -
j_gene: TRBJ2-3
d_gene: -
v_gene: TRBV30
CDR3nt: TGTGCCTGGAGTCGACAGGGTACGGGGGCAGATACGCAGTATTTT
CDR3aa: CAWSRQGTGADTQYF

abundance: -
j_gene: TRBJ1-1
d_gene: -
v_gene: TRBV28
CDR3nt: TGTGCCAGCAGTTTCGGGGGGAACACTGAAGCTTTCTTT
CDR3aa: CASSFGGNTEAFF

abundance: once
j_gene: TRBJ1-1
d_gene: -
v_gene: TRBV2
CDR3nt: TGTGCCAGCAGTCGAGAAGCTGAAGCTTTCTTT
CDR3aa: CASSREAEAFF

abundance: -
j_gene: TRBJ1-2
d_gene: TRBD1
v_gene: TRBV27
CDR3nt: TGTGCCAGCAGTTTGGGGCTGGACAGGCCTAACTATGGCTACACCTTC
CDR3aa: CASSLGLDRPNYGYTF

abundance: -
j_gene: TRBJ2-7
d_gene: -
v_gene: TRBV28
CDR3nt: TGTGCCAGCAGCCCAAGACAGGGAGGCGAGCAGTACTTC
CDR3aa: CASSPRQGGEQYF

abundance: -
j_gene: TRBJ2-3
d_gene: -
v_gene: TRBV6-1
CDR3nt: TGTGCCAGCAGGCGGGGAGGCACAGATACGCAGTATTTT
CDR3aa: CASRRGGTDTQYF

abundance: -
j_gene: TRBJ1-4
d_gene: -
v_gene: TRBV12-5
CDR3nt: TGTGCTAGTGGTTTGACAGCTCCTAATGAAAAACTGTTTTTT
CDR3aa: CASGLTAPNEKLFF

abundance: -
j_gene: TRBJ2-7
d_gene: -
v_gene: TRBV2
CDR3nt: TGTGCCAGCAGTGAGAACCGAGCGTCCGGCTACGAGCAGTACTTC
CDR3aa: CASSENRASGYEQYF

abundance: -
j_gene: TRBJ1-2
d_gene: -
v_gene: TRBV27
CDR3nt: TGTGCCAGCTCCCCGTTCCCTAACTATGGCTACACCTTC
CDR3aa: CASSPFPNYGYTF

abundance: few
j_gene: TRBJ2-3
d_gene: -
v_gene: TRBV6-6
CDR3nt: TGTGCCAGCAGCCCGACGGAAGCGGAGTTAACAGATACGCAGTATTTT
CDR3aa: CASSPTEAELTDTQYF

abundance: -
j_gene: TRBJ1-6
d_gene: -
v_gene: TRBV6-5
CDR3nt: TGTGCCAGCAGCCCCCGGGGGAGGGATTCACCCCTCCACTTT
CDR3aa: CASSPRGRDSPLHF

abundance: -
j_gene: TRBJ2-3
d_gene: -
v_gene: TRBV5-1
CDR3nt: TGCGCCAGCAGCTTGGCGGCCGGGAACATGGATACGCAGTATTTT
CDR3aa: CASSLAAGNMDTQYF

abundance: -
j_gene: TRBJ2-2
d_gene: -
v_gene: TRBV9
CDR3nt: TGTGCCAGCAGCGAAGGACTCGGCACCGGGGAGCTGTTTTTT
CDR3aa: CASSEGLGTGELFF

abundance: once
j_gene: TRBJ2-7
d_gene: TRBD2
v_gene: TRBV5-1
CDR3nt: TGCGCCAGCAGCCTACGGGGGGGACCCACCTACGAGCAGTACTTC
CDR3aa: CASSLRGGPTYEQYF

abundance: -
j_gene: TRBJ2-1
d_gene: TRBD2
v_gene: TRBV2
CDR3nt: TGTGCCAGCATAGCGGCTAGCGGACACAATGAGCAGTTCTTC
CDR3aa: CASIAASGHNEQFF

abundance: -
j_gene: TRBJ2-7
d_gene: TRBD2
v_gene: TRBV5-6
CDR3nt: TGTGCCAGCAGCAAGCCGGGACTAGCCAACGAGCAGTACTTC
CDR3aa: CASSKPGLANEQYF

abundance: -
j_gene: TRBJ2-1
d_gene: -
v_gene: TRBV14
CDR3nt: TGTGCCAGCAGCCAAGCAGGCCGCCGGAACCCTGCGCAGTTCTTC
CDR3aa: CASSQAGRRNPAQFF

abundance: few
j_gene: TRBJ1-4
d_gene: -
v_gene: TRBV5-4
CDR3nt: TGTGCCAGCAGCGCACAGGGTAGTGAAAAACTGTTTTTT
CDR3aa: CASSAQGSEKLFF

abundance: -
j_gene: TRBJ1-3
d_gene: -
v_gene: TRBV19
CDR3nt: TGTGCCAGTAGAGCCAATTCGGGAAACACCATATATTTT
CDR3aa: CASRANSGNTIYF

abundance: -
j_gene: TRBJ2-6
d_gene: -
v_gene: TRBV6-6
CDR3nt: TGTGCCAGCAGTTACTCGACAGCTGGGGCCAACGTCCTGACTTTC
CDR3aa: CASSYSTAGANVLTF

abundance: -
j_gene: TRBJ2-7
d_gene: TRBD1
v_gene: TRBV2
CDR3nt: TGTGCCAGCAGTTTTCGACAGGGCGAGCAGTACTTC
CDR3aa: CASSFRQGEQYF

abundance: few
j_gene: TRBJ2-1
d_gene: -
v_gene: TRBV6-5
CDR3nt: TGTGCCAGCAGTTACTCGAGACTATTCTACAATGAGCAGTTCTTC
CDR3aa: CASSYSRLFYNEQFF

abundance: -
j_gene: TRBJ2-1
d_gene: -
v_gene: TRBV7-9
CDR3nt: TGTGCCAGCAGCTCGCTGGGACTTTCAATGGGCAATGAGCAGTTCTTC
CDR3aa: CASSSLGLSMGNEQFF

abundance: -
j_gene: TRBJ1-5
d_gene: -
v_gene: TRBV28
CDR3nt: TGTGCCAGCAGTTCCCGGGAGAGACCCAATCAGCCCCAGCATTTT
CDR3aa: CASSSRERPNQPQHF

abundance: -
j_gene: TRBJ2-7
d_gene: -
v_gene: TRBV2
CDR3nt: TGTGCCAGCAAGGAGATCTACGAGCAGTACTTC
CDR3aa: CASKEIYEQYF

abundance: -
j_gene: TRBJ2-1
d_gene: TRBD1
v_gene: TRBV11-3
CDR3nt: TGTGCCAGCAGCTGGGACAGCTCCTACAATGAGCAGTTCTTC
CDR3aa: CASSWDSSYNEQFF

abundance: -
j_gene: TRBJ2-5
d_gene: -
v_gene: TRBV6-5
CDR3nt: TGTGCCAGCAGTGAACCCGGAGAGACCCAGTACTTC
CDR3aa: CASSEPGETQYF

abundance: -
j_gene: TRBJ1-1
d_gene: -
v_gene: TRBV5-1
CDR3nt: TGCGCCAGCAGACTGAGGGTAGAGGGTGAAGCTTTCTTT
CDR3aa: CASRLRVEGEAFF

abundance: -
j_gene: TRBJ2-7
d_gene: -
v_gene: TRBV25-1
CDR3nt: TGTGCCAGCAGTGAACCGGGTTACTCCTACGAGCAGTACTTC
CDR3aa: CASSEPGYSYEQYF

abundance: -
j_gene: TRBJ2-3
d_gene: TRBD1
v_gene: TRBV7-8
CDR3nt: TGTGCCAGCAGCTTCGTAAGACAGGGGGCGGGCACAGATACGCAGTATTTT
CDR3aa: CASSFVRQGAGTDTQYF

abundance: -
j_gene: TRBJ2-3
d_gene: TRBD2
v_gene: TRBV30
CDR3nt: TGTGCCTGGAGTGTACTAGCGACGAGCACAGATACGCAGTATTTT
CDR3aa: CAWSVLATSTDTQYF

abundance: once
j_gene: TRBJ2-3
d_gene: -
v_gene: TRBV6-1
CDR3nt: TGTGCCAGTTACTCCCCCATTCTCGAAGATACGCAGTATTTT
CDR3aa: CASYSPILEDTQYF

abundance: few
j_gene: TRBJ1-2
d_gene: -
v_gene: TRBV4-1
CDR3nt: TGCGCCAGCAGCCCCCAGGGCCAGGCAGGGTATGGCTACACCTTC
CDR3aa: CASSPQGQAGYGYTF

abundance: -
j_gene: TRBJ1-2
d_gene: -
v_gene: TRBV29-1
CDR3nt: TGCAGCGCGTTTCTCCAGGGCTCTGGCTACACCTTC
CDR3aa: CSAFLQGSGYTF

abundance: -
j_gene: TRBJ2-1
d_gene: TRBD2
v_gene: TRBV4-1
CDR3nt: TGCGCCAGCAGCCAAGAAGGGGGACTAGACCCTCGTGAGCAGTTCTTC
CDR3aa: CASSQEGGLDPREQFF

abundance: -
j_gene: TRBJ2-7
d_gene: -
v_gene: TRBV28
CDR3nt: TGTGCCAGCAGAAACTCCTACGAGCAGTACTTC
CDR3aa: CASRNSYEQYF

abundance: -
j_gene: TRBJ1-1
d_gene: -
v_gene: TRBV28
CDR3nt: TGTGCCAGCAGTCCCCACAGGCTGAACACTGAAGCTTTCTTT
CDR3aa: CASSPHRLNTEAFF

abundance: -
j_gene: TRBJ1-3
d_gene: -
v_gene: TRBV5-1
CDR3nt: TGCGCCAGCAGCTTGGCGGGTTCTGGAAACACCATATATTTT
CDR3aa: CASSLAGSGNTIYF

abundance: once
j_gene: TRBJ1-2
d_gene: -
v_gene: TRBV6-5
CDR3nt: TGTGCCAGCAAAAGAGAGGGAGGCTACACCTTC
CDR3aa: CASKREGGYTF

abundance: -
j_gene: TRBJ2-7
d_gene: TRBD1
v_gene: TRBV6-1
CDR3nt: TGTGCCATCGGTGACAGGGGATACGAGCAGTACTTC
CDR3aa: CAIGDRGYEQYF

abundance: -
j_gene: TRBJ2-7
d_gene: -
v_gene: TRBV4-2
CDR3nt: TGTGCCAGCAGCCAAGAGGCCCAGGCTATAAGGGAGCAGTACTTC
CDR3aa: CASSQEAQAIREQYF

abundance: -
j_gene: TRBJ2-7
d_gene: -
v_gene: TRBV19
CDR3nt: TGTGCCAGTAGTATGAGGGGGTACGAGCAGTACTTC
CDR3aa: CASSMRGYEQYF

abundance: -
j_gene: TRBJ2-5
d_gene: TRBD1
v_gene: TRBV19
CDR3nt: TGTGCCAGTAGTCTCCCGGCGGGACAGGGAGGGACCCAGTACTTC
CDR3aa: CASSLPAGQGGTQYF

abundance: -
j_gene: TRBJ1-3
d_gene: -
v_gene: TRBV9
CDR3nt: TGTGCCAGCAGCACTACAGGCCTCTCTGGAAACACCATATATTTT
CDR3aa: CASSTTGLSGNTIYF

abundance: -
j_gene: TRBJ1-5
d_gene: -
v_gene: TRBV30
CDR3nt: TGTGCCTGGAGTCGAGATAGCAATCAGCCCCAGCATTTT
CDR3aa: CAWSRDSNQPQHF

abundance: once
j_gene: TRBJ1-2
d_gene: -
v_gene: TRBV28
CDR3nt: TGTGCCAGCAGTTTATATCCTGGCAGACAGTTCACCTCCTCTGGCTACACCTTC
CDR3aa: CASSLYPGRQFTSSGYTF

abundance: -
j_gene: TRBJ2-1
d_gene: TRBD2
v_gene: TRBV5-1
CDR3nt: TGCGCCAGCAGCTTGGCGACGGTGGGGACTAGCGACGATGAGCAGTTCTTC
CDR3aa: CASSLATVGTSDDEQFF

abundance: -
j_gene: TRBJ2-1
d_gene: TRBD2
v_gene: TRBV6-6
CDR3nt: TGTGCCAGCAAGGATAGCGGGGGCGCCTACAATGAGCAGTTCTTC
CDR3aa: CASKDSGGAYNEQFF

abundance: once
j_gene: TRBJ1-2
d_gene: -
v_gene: TRBV6-4
CDR3nt: TGTGCCAGCAGTAGCGGGAGGGGGTCGATTGGTGGCTACACCTTC
CDR3aa: CASSSGRGSIGGYTF

abundance: -
j_gene: TRBJ1-2
d_gene: TRBD1
v_gene: TRBV19
CDR3nt: TGTGCCAGTAGTCGACAGGGGCATGGCTACACCTTC
CDR3aa: CASSRQGHGYTF

abundance: -
j_gene: TRBJ2-5
d_gene: TRBD2
v_gene: TRBV2
CDR3nt: TGTGCCAGCAGTGGCGGGAGGATAAAAGAGACCCAGTACTTC
CDR3aa: CASSGGRIKETQYF